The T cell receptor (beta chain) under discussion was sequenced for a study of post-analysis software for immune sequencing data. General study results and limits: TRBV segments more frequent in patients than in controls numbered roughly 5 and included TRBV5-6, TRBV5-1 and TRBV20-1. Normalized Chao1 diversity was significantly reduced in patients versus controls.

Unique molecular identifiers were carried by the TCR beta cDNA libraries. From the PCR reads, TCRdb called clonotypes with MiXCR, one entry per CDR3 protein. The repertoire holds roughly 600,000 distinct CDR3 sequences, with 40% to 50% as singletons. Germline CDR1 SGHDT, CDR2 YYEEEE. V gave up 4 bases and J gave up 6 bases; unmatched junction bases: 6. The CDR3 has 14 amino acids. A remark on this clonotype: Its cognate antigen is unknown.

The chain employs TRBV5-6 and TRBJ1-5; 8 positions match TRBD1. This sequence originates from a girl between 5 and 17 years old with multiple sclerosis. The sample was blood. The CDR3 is CASSTWTGRQPQHF. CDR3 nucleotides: TGTGCCAGCAGCACGTGGACAGGGCGTCAGCCCCAGCATTTT.